The sample holds one count of the clone carrying this T cell receptor (beta chain). In germline, CDR1 is GTSNPN, CDR2 SVGIG (reference sequence). The CDR3 totals 13 residues. Trimming removed 0 bases at V and 4 bases at J, with 9 bases between. These data belong to a study of blood T cell repertoires in COVID-19. Original processing notes: Amplification of reference gene primers provided the estimated nucleated cell counts. Sequenced by immunoSEQ multiplex PCR; TCRdb stores in-frame clones only, minus some. From that table come the V and J calls and clone size; the DNA was used to work out D and trimming. The sample lists under 350,000 clones, 80% to 95% seen once, with roughly 6.8% in the top ten. Patients in Seattle were enrolled during active infection, then followed longitudinally.

This chain links TRBV30 with TRBJ1-2; D is undetermined. Source material: peripheral blood. The receptor's source is a young woman with COVID-19, enrolled during active disease. In nucleotides, the CDR3 is TGTGCCTGGAGTGTCAGTCCTGGCTATGGCTACACCTTC. Protein sequence: CAWSVSPGYGYTF. Based on the CDR3 plus reference TRBV30 and TRBJ1-2, the full variable domain is SQTIHQWPATLVQPVGSPLSLECTVEGTSNPNLYWYRQAAGRGLQLLFYSVGIGQISSEVPQNLSASRPQDRQFILSSKKLLLSDSGFYLCAWSVSPGYGYTFGSGTRLTVV.